Here is one T cell receptor beta chain with its context. Its antigen is undetermined. The method was immunoSEQ multiplex PCR; TCRdb's version includes in-frame clones alone and lacks a portion of them. This sample carries about 99,000 clones, approximately 95% of them seen once, and the ten largest clones take 2% to 2.5%. Germline-derived CDR1 and CDR2 are LNHDA and SQIVND (reference sequence). V was trimmed by 5 bases and J by 7 bases, leaving 18 bases between them. CDR3 length: 16 residues. The data derive from a study of OX40 agonist ivuxolimab in advanced cancers. Overall study: Patients received ivuxolimab, an agonistic anti-OX40 (CD134) antibody. Overall study results and limits: Dosing at 0.1 to 3.0 mg/kg was accompanied by clonal expansion of CD4+ and CD8+ blood T cells by week 6.

The sample here was CD4+ or CD8+ T cells sorted from blood, taken in a trial of the OX40 agonist ivuxolimab. This chain uses TRBV19 with TRBJ1-6; no definite D call. This receptor was identified in an adult with an advanced solid tumor such as melanoma, head and neck, liver or kidney cancer. In DNA form, the CDR3 reads TGTGCCAGTAGTCCGCTCCCCGTAGACCCCAATTCACCCCTCCACTTT. Its translation is CASSPLPVDPNSPLHF.